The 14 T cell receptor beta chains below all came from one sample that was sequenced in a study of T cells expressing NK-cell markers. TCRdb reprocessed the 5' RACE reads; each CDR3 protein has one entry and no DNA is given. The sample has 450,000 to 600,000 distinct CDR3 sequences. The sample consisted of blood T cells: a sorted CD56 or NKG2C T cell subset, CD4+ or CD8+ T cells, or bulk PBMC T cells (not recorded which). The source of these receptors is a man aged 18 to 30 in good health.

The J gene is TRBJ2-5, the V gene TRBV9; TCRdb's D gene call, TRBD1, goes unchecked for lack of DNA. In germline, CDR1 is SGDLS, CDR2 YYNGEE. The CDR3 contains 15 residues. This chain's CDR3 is CASSPDRGDQETQYF.

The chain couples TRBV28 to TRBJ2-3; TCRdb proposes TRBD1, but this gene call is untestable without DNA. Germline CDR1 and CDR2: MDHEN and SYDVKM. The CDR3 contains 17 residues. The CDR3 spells CASSLLPGQGLADTQYF.

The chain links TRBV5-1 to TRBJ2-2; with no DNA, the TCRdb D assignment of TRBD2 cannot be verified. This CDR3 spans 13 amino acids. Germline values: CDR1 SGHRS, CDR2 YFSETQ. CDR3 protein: CASSLEEDGELFF.

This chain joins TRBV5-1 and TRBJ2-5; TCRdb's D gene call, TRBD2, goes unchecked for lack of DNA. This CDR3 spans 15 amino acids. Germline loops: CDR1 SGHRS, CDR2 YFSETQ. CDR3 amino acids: CASSPSGAYQETQYF.

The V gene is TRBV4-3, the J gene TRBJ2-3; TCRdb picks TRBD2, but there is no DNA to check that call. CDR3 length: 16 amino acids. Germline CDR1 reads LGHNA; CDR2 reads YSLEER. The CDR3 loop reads CASSRSTSGSTDTQYF.

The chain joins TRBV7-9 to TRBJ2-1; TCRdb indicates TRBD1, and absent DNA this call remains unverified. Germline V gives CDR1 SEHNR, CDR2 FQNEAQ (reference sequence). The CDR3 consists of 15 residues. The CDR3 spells CASSYSPEGYNEQFF.

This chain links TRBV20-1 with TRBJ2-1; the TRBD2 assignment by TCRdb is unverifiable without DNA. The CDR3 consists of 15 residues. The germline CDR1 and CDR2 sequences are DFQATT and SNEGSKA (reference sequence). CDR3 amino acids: CSARPEAGVKDEQFF.

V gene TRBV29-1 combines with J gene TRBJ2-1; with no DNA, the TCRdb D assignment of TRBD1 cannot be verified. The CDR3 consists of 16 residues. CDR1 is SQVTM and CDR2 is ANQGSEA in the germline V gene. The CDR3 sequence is CSVFPPGQGQYNEQFF.

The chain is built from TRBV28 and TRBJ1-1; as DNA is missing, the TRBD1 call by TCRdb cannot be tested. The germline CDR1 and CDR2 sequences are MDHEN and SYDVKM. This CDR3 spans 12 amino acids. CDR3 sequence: CASTTGSLTAFF.

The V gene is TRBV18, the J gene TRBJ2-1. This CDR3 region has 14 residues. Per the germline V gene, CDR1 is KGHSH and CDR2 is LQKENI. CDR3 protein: CATTDGLSYNEQFF.

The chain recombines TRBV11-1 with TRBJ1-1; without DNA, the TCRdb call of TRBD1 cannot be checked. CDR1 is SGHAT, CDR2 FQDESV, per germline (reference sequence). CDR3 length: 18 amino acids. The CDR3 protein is CASSFHHRGRVRNTEAFF.

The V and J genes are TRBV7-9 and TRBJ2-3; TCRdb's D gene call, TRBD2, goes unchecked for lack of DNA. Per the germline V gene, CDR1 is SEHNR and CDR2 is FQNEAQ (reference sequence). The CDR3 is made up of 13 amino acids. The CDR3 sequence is CASTMRVTDTQYF.

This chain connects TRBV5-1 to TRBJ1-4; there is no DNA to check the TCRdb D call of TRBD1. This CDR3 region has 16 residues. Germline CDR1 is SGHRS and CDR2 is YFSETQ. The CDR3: CASSGNRGGDREKLFF.

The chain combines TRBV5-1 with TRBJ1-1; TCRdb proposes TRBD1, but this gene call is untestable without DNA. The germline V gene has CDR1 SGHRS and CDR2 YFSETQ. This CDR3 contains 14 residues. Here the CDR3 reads CASSREDRYTEAFF. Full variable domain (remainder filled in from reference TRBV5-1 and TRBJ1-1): KAGVTQTPRYLIKTRGQQVTLSCSPISGHRSVSWYQQTPGQGLQFLFEYFSETQRNKGNFPGRFSGRQFSNSRSEMNVSTLELGDSALYLCASSREDRYTEAFFGQGTRLTVV.